These 19 T cell receptor beta chains share one sample of origin, sequenced in a study of identical twins. TCRdb recomputed calls from the 5' RACE reads with MiXCR, one row per CDR3 protein. The table lists 400,000 to 550,000 distinct CDR3 sequences, approximately 25% of them singletons. These data were also filed under a second study, of T cells expressing NK-cell markers.

Specimen: CD4+ T cells sorted from blood. These receptors originate from a woman aged 18-29 years in good health.

The chain recombines TRBV12-3 or TRBV12-4 with TRBJ1-1; TRBD1 might be the D (6 bases). The CDR3 covers 15 residues. Between the trimmed V and J ends, which lost 3 bases and 2 bases, there was a span of 13 bases. This chain's CDR3 is CASSFRQVGNTEAFF. As DNA, the CDR3 is TGTGCCAGCAGTTTCCGACAGGTGGGAAACACTGAAGCTTTCTTT.

The V call is TRBV5-1, the J call TRBJ1-1; D unresolved. This CDR3 spans 13 amino acids. Per the germline V gene, CDR1 is SGHRS and CDR2 is YFSETQ. Deletions cut 2 bases from V and 6 bases from J, with 11 bases between. The CDR3 region is CASSFGRMAEAFF. The CDR3 DNA reads TGCGCCAGCAGCTTTGGGCGGATGGCTGAAGCTTTCTTT.

In this sample, this clonotype turned up a few times. The chain employs TRBV11-2 and TRBJ2-1, with TRBD2 identical over 8 bases. This CDR3 region has 15 residues. V dropped 5 bases and J dropped 10; count of bases not matched to a gene: 13. CDR1 is SGHAT, CDR2 FQNNGV, per germline. The CDR3 loop is CASSLSGTSVGEQFF. CDR3 DNA: TGTGCCAGCAGCCTTTCCGGGACTAGTGTCGGCGAGCAGTTCTTC.

Note on this clonotype: This likely comes from a read error, as the CDR3 has no conserved phenylalanine or tryptophan at its end. This chain joins TRBV5-1 and TRBJ2-5; possibly TRBD2 for D (6 bases). Germline V lookup: CDR1 SGHRS, CDR2 YFSETQ. The CDR3 contains 13 residues. V shed 4 bases and J shed 4 bases, with 11 bases lying between them. The CDR3 DNA follows: TGCGCCAGCAGCAACGGGGGAGGAGAGACCCAGTACCTC. Protein: CASSNGGGETQYL.

This clonotype was seen only a few times. This chain links TRBV12-3 or TRBV12-4 with TRBJ2-7; no definite D call. CDR3 length equals 13 residues. Trimming stripped 6 bases from V and 6 bases from J, with 15 bases between. The CDR3 reads CASSPVLGSEQYF. The CDR3, as DNA: TGTGCCAGCAGCCCAGTGTTGGGCTCCGAGCAGTACTTC.

The table lists this clonotype with a few counts. The chain joins TRBV5-1 to TRBJ2-4; 7 positions agree with TRBD2. V lost 2 bases, J lost 6 bases, and 5 bases stayed unmatched. The germline V gene has CDR1 SGHRS and CDR2 YFSETQ. The CDR3 totals 14 residues. The CDR3 spells CASSFGPGGNIQYF. DNA of the CDR3: TGCGCCAGCAGCTTTGGACCGGGGGGAAACATTCAGTACTTC.

This sequence joins TRBV7-2 and TRBJ1-2; D is undetermined. With 1 base removed from V and 8 bases from J, the gap between germline ends came to 14 bases. Germline loops: CDR1 SGHTA, CDR2 FQGNSA. This CDR3 contains 14 residues. The CDR3: CASSLVHSQRGYTF. As DNA, the CDR3 is TGTGCCAGCAGCTTAGTCCACAGTCAGCGGGGCTACACCTTC.

This chain uses TRBV12-3 or TRBV12-4 with TRBJ2-7; TRBD2 agrees at 10 bases. J was trimmed by 0 bases and V by 5 bases; bases with no gene match: 13. This CDR3 contains 18 residues. DNA for the CDR3: TGTGCCAGCAGTCTTAGGCCTGGGGGACTAGCGTTCTCCTACGAGCAGTACTTC. Its translation: CASSLRPGGLAFSYEQYF.

The V gene is TRBV25-1, the J gene TRBJ1-6; D is uncertain. Germline V lookup: CDR1 MGHDK, CDR2 SYGVNS. Trimming took off 1 base at V and 14 bases at J, with 18 bases between the two ends. CDR3 length: 15 residues. CDR3 sequence: CASSEFADPISSLHF. The CDR3 bases are TGTGCCAGCAGTGAATTCGCGGACCCAATCTCTTCCCTCCACTTT. The full variable domain, with the rest looked up from reference TRBV25-1 and TRBJ1-6, is EADIYQTPRYLVIGTGKKITLECSQTMGHDKMYWYQQDPGMELHLIHYSYGVNSTEKGDLSSESTVSRIRTEHFPLTLESARPSHTSQYLCASSEFADPISSLHFGNGTRLTVT.

This clonotype turned up a few times. This chain joins TRBV29-1 and TRBJ2-5; D tentatively reads TRBD1 or TRBD2 (5 bases each). Looked up from germline, CDR1 is SQVTM and CDR2 is ANQGSEA. The CDR3 spans 12 residues. V lost 4 bases and J 3 bases, leaving 9 bases between the germline ends. CDR3 residues: CSVVGTEETQYF. The CDR3 DNA sequence: TGCAGCGTTGTGGGGACGGAAGAGACCCAGTACTTC.

This chain joins TRBV29-1 and TRBJ1-2; possible D gene TRBD1, 6 bases. CDR1 is SQVTM and CDR2 is ANQGSEA in the germline V gene. V was pared by 4 bases and J by 6 bases, with 12 bases between. This CDR3 has 12 amino acids. The CDR3 loop reads CSVVTGFDGYTF. The CDR3 region has the DNA TGCAGCGTTGTCACAGGGTTTGATGGCTACACCTTC.

The chain combines TRBV6-2 or TRBV6-3 with TRBJ2-7; D call uncertain. Germline lookup yields CDR1 MNHEY and CDR2 SVGEGT. This CDR3 comprises 12 residues. The V end lost 1 base, the J end lost 5 bases, and 6 bases lay between the germline ends. The CDR3: CASSYFPHEQYF. CDR3 DNA sequence: TGTGCCAGCAGTTACTTCCCGCACGAGCAGTACTTC.

This clonotype was seen just once. V is TRBV6-5 and J is TRBJ2-3; the match to TRBD2 covers 8 bases. The junction had 11 bases not matched to a gene; V was cut back by 4 bases and J by 8 bases. CDR1 and CDR2 from the germline V gene are MNHEY and SVGAGI. The CDR3 runs 15 residues. The CDR3 sequence: CASSSVLRGGGTQYF. As DNA, the CDR3 is TGTGCCAGCAGTTCTGTCCTCCGGGGGGGGGGTACGCAGTATTTT.

In this sample, this clonotype turned up a few times. V usage is TRBV5-6 and J usage is TRBJ1-1; possibly TRBD1 for D (5 bases). Germline CDR1 reads SGHDT; CDR2 reads YYEEEE. The V and J ends lost 4 bases and 5 bases respectively, with 18 bases between them. CDR3 length: 15 residues. The CDR3 sequence is CASSALGDRTTEAFF. CDR3 in DNA: TGTGCCAGCAGCGCGCTAGGGGATAGAACAACTGAAGCTTTCTTT.

This chain uses TRBV20-1 with TRBJ2-2; tentatively, D is TRBD1 (6 bases). Trimming shortened V by 6 bases and J by 0 bases, and 14 bases separated the two germline ends. Germline V gene sequence: CDR1 DFQATT, CDR2 SNEGSKA (reference sequence). This CDR3 is 15 amino acids long. In nucleotides, the CDR3 is TGCAGTGCCGCCGGCCAGGGGTCGAACACCGGGGAGCTGTTTTTT. This codes for CSAAGQGSNTGELFF.

The sample holds a few counts of this clonotype. V gene TRBV9 combines with J gene TRBJ2-7; TRBD2 is a possible D gene (5 bases). The V gene's germline CDR1 is SGDLS and CDR2 YYNGEE. Deletions cut 0 bases from V and 0 bases from J, with 7 bases between. The CDR3 has 14 residues. The CDR3 spells CASSVVDSSYEQYF. The CDR3 coding sequence is TGTGCCAGCAGCGTAGTGGACTCCTCCTACGAGCAGTACTTC.

CDR3 DNA sequence: TGCAGTGCTAGCTTGGGGACAGGAGCTATTAATGAAAAACTGTTTTTT. It is translated as CSASLGTGAINEKLFF. The chain combines TRBV20-1 with TRBJ1-4, with TRBD1 matching 8 bases. From germline, CDR1 is DFQATT and CDR2 SNEGSKA (reference sequence). This CDR3 is built from 16 residues. The J segment lost 4 bases and the V segment lost 3 bases, leaving 10 bases of the junction unmatched.

In this sample, this clonotype turned up a few times. The DNA of the CDR3 is TGTGCCAGCAGCTTAACTAGGGGCAATTCACCCCTCCACTTT. It translates to CASSLTRGNSPLHF. The chain combines TRBV7-2 with TRBJ1-6; TRBD1 might be the D (5 bases). V dropped 2 bases and J dropped 7 bases, with 9 bases sitting between them. Germline V lookup: CDR1 SGHTA, CDR2 FQGNSA. The CDR3 covers 14 residues.

This clonotype has just a few counts. V gene TRBV10-3 combines with J gene TRBJ1-1; a weak D match, TRBD1 (5 bases). The CDR3 totals 11 residues. V lost 9 bases and J 6 bases, leaving 11 bases between the germline ends. Germline CDR1 reads ENHRY; CDR2 reads SYGVKD. DNA of the CDR3: TGTGCCATTCGACAGAATGCTGAAGCTTTCTTT. Protein: CAIRQNAEAFF.